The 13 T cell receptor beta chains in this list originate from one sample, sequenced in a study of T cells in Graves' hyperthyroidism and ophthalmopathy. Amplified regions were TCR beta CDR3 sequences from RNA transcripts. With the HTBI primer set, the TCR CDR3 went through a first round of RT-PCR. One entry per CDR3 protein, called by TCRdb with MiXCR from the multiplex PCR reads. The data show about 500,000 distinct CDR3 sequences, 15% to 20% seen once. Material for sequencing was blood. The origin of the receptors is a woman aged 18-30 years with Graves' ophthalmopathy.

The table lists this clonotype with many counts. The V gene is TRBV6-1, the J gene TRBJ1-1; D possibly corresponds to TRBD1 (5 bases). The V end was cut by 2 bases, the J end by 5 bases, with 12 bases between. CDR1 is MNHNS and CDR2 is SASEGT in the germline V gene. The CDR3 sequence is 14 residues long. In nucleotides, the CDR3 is TGTGCCAGCAGTGAAACGGGGGTATCAACTGAAGCTTTCTTT. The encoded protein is CASSETGVSTEAFF.

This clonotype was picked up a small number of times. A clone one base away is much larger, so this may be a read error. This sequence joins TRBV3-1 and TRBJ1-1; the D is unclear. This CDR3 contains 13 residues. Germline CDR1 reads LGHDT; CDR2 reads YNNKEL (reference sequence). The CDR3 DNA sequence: TGTGCCAGCAGCCCCTCATCGAACGCTGAAGCTTTCTTT. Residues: CASSPSSNAEAFF.

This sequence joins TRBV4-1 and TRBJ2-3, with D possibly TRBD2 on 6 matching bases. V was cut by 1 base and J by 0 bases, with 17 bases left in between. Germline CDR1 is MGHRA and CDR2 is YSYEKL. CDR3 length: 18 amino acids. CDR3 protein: CASSQAPHGAGSTDTQYF. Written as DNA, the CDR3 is TGCGCCAGCAGCCAAGCCCCTCATGGTGCGGGGAGCACAGATACGCAGTATTTT.

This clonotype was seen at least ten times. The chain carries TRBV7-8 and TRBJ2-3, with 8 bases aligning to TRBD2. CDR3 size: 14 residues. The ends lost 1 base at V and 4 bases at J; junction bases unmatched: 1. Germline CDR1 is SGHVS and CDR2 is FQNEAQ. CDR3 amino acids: CASSLELAADTQYF. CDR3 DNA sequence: TGTGCCAGCAGCTTAGAACTAGCGGCAGATACGCAGTATTTT.

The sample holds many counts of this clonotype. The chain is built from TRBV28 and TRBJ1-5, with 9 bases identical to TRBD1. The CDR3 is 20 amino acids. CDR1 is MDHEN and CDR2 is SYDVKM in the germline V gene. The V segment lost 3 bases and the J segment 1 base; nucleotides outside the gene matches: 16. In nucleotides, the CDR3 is TGTGCCAGCAGTTTCCTACCACGGGACAGGGCTTCTTACAGCAATCAGCCCCAGCATTTT. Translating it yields CASSFLPRDRASYSNQPQHF. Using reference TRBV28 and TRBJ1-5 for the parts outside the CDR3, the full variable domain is DVKVTQSSRYLVKRTGEKVFLECVQDMDHENMFWYRQDPGLGLRLIYFSYDVKMKEKGDIPEGYSVSREKKERFSLILESASTNQTSMYLCASSFLPRDRASYSNQPQHFGDGTRLSIL.

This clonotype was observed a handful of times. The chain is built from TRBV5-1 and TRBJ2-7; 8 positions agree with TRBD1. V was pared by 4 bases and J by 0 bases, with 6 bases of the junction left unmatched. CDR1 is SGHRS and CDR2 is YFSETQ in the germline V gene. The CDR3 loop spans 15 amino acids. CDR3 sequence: CASSRDRGASYEQYF. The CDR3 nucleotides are TGCGCCAGCAGCCGAGACAGGGGAGCCTCCTACGAGCAGTACTTC.

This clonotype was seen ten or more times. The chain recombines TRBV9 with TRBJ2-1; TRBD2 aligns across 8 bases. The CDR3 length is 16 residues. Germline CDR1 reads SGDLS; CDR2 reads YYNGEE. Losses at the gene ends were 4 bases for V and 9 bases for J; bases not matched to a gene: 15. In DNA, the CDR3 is TGTGCCAGCAGCTTTCCACTAGCGGCAGGATATACTGAGCAGTTCTTC. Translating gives CASSFPLAAGYTEQFF.

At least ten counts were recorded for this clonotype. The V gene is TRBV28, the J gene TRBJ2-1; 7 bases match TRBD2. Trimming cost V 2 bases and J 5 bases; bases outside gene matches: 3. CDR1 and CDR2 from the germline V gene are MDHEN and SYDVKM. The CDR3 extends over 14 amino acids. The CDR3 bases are TGTGCCAGCAGTTTAGCGGGAGTCAACAATGAGCAGTTCTTC. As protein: CASSLAGVNNEQFF. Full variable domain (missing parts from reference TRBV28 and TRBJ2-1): DVKVTQSSRYLVKRTGEKVFLECVQDMDHENMFWYRQDPGLGLRLIYFSYDVKMKEKGDIPEGYSVSREKKERFSLILESASTNQTSMYLCASSLAGVNNEQFFGPGTRLTVL.

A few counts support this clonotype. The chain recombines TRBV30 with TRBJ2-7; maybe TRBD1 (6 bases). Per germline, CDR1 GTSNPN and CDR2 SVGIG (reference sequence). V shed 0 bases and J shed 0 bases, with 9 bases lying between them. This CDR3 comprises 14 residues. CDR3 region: CAWSVRGSSYEQYF. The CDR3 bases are TGTGCCTGGAGTGTAAGGGGGAGCTCCTACGAGCAGTACTTC.

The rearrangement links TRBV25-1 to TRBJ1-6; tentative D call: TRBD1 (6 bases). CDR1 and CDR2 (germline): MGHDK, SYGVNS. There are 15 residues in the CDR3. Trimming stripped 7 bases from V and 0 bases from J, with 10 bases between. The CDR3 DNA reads TGTGCCAGCAAAAACAGGGACTCCTATAATTCACCCCTCCACTTT. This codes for CASKNRDSYNSPLHF.

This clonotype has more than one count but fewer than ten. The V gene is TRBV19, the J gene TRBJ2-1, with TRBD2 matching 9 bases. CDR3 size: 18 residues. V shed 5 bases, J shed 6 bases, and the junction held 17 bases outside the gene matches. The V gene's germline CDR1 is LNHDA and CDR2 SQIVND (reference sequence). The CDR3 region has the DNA TGTGCCAGTAGTGGCCGGATAGCGGGAGAATCCGGATTCAATGAGCAGTTCTTC. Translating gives CASSGRIAGESGFNEQFF.

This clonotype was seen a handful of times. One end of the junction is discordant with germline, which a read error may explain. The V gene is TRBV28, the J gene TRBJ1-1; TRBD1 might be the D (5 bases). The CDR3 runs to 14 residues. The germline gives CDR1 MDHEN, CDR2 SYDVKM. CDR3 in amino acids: CASSLREADTEASF. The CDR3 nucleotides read TGTGCCAGCAGTTTACGAGAAGCGGACACTGAAGCTTCCTTT.

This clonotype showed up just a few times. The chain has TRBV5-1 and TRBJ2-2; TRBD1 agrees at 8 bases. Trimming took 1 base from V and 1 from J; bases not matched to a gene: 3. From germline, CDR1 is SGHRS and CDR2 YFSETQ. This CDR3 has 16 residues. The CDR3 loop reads CASSLQDRENTGELFF. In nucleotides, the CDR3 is TGCGCCAGCAGCTTGCAGGACAGGGAGAACACCGGGGAGCTGTTTTTT. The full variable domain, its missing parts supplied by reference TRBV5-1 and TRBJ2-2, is KAGVTQTPRYLIKTRGQQVTLSCSPISGHRSVSWYQQTPGQGLQFLFEYFSETQRNKGNFPGRFSGRQFSNSRSEMNVSTLELGDSALYLCASSLQDRENTGELFFGEGSRLTVL.